Each of the 31 T cell receptor beta chains below was sequenced from the same sample in a study of blood T cells in healthy people across ages. A J-beta primer mix and a sample-barcoded 5' primer were used in a second PCR of roughly 6 to 12 cycles. TCRdb re-called the 5' RACE reads with MiXCR, one entry per CDR3 protein. This table has roughly 1,500,000 distinct CDR3 sequences, roughly a third appearing once. Sequenced material: blood. These receptors all come from a woman between 25 and 40 years old in good health.

The V and J genes are TRBV20-1 and TRBJ2-2; a possible D gene is TRBD1 (6 bases). The length of the CDR3 is 15 residues. Germline assignment: CDR1 DFQATT and CDR2 SNEGSKA (reference sequence). The V gene lost 5 bases and the J gene lost 1 base, with 14 bases spanning the gap. The CDR3 DNA reads as TGCAGTGCTTGGGACACGGGAATGAACACCGGGGAGCTGTTTTTT. This sequence encodes CSAWDTGMNTGELFF.

In its sample, this clonotype was seen a few times. The chain joins TRBV7-9 to TRBJ2-1; D gene uncertain. Germline loops: CDR1 SEHNR, CDR2 FQNEAQ (reference sequence). V gave up 5 bases and J gave up 7 bases, with 9 bases separating them. The CDR3 totals 12 residues. CDR3 sequence (DNA): TGTGCCAGCAGCCGGATGGGTAATGAGCAGTTCTTC. Translated: CASSRMGNEQFF.

This clonotype has a handful of counts. V and J are TRBV20-1 and TRBJ2-3, with D uncertain. The length of the CDR3 is 12 residues. Germline CDR1 reads DFQATT; CDR2 reads SNEGSKA (reference sequence). V was trimmed by 6 bases and J by 0 bases, leaving 7 bases between them. CDR3 protein: CSATASTDTQYF. The CDR3 DNA is TGCAGTGCAACTGCTAGCACAGATACGCAGTATTTT.

In this sample, this clonotype turned up many times. This sequence joins TRBV29-1 and TRBJ1-2; no clear D gene. Trimming took 4 bases from V and 4 from J, leaving 7 bases between them. Germline V gives CDR1 SQVTM, CDR2 ANQGSEA. This CDR3 has 11 amino acids. In DNA, the CDR3 is TGCAGCGTTGGGGCATCCTATGGCTACACCTTC. It translates to CSVGASYGYTF. Supplemented by reference TRBV29-1 and TRBJ1-2, the full variable domain reads SAVISQKPSRDICQRGTSLTIQCQVDSQVTMMFWYRQQPGQSLTLIATANQGSEATYESGFVIDKFPISRPNLTFSTLTVSNMSPEDSSIYLCSVGASYGYTFGSGTRLTVV.

This clonotype was counted between two and nine times. This chain links TRBV12-3 or TRBV12-4 with TRBJ1-1; D gene unclear. The V end lost 0 bases, the J end lost 4 bases, and 12 bases lay between the germline ends. CDR3 length: 15 amino acids. For the CDR3, the DNA is TGTGCCAGCAGTTTAGCGCTAGGGAAGGGCACTGAAGCTTTCTTT. Translated, it gives CASSLALGKGTEAFF.

The chain links TRBV7-3 to TRBJ2-5, with TRBD2 matching over 13 bases. This CDR3 has 16 amino acids. Germline V gene lookup returns CDR1 SGHTA and CDR2 FQGTGA. V lost 4 bases to trimming and J lost 5 bases; unmatched junction nucleotides: 7. This CDR3 reads CASSSHGLAGEETQYF. CDR3 in DNA: TGTGCCAGCAGCTCACACGGACTAGCGGGAGAGGAGACCCAGTACTTC.

In its sample, this clonotype was seen a few times. This rearrangement joins TRBV3-1 to TRBJ1-5; D is uncertain. CDR1 LGHDT and CDR2 YNNKEL come from the germline V gene (reference sequence). The CDR3 is 13 residues long. Trimming took off 6 bases at V and 1 base at J, with 7 bases between the two ends. The CDR3 DNA sequence: TGTGCCAGCAGTACAGAGAGCAATCAGCCCCAGCATTTT. Protein: CASSTESNQPQHF. Based on the CDR3 plus reference TRBV3-1 and TRBJ1-5, the full variable domain is DTAVSQTPKYLVTQMGNDKSIKCEQNLGHDTMYWYKQDSKKFLKIMFSYNNKELIINETVPNRFSPKSPDKAHLNLHINSLELGDSAVYFCASSTESNQPQHFGDGTRLSIL.

The chain employs TRBV20-1 and TRBJ2-4; perhaps TRBD2 as D (6 bases). Germline V CDR1 and CDR2: DFQATT, SNEGSKA (reference sequence). V was trimmed by 6 bases and J by 6 bases, leaving 15 bases between them. This CDR3 comprises 13 residues. CDR3 nucleotides: TGCAGTGCCGGAACGGGACTCCCAAACATTCAGTACTTC. Its protein is CSAGTGLPNIQYF.

The J gene is TRBJ2-1, the V gene TRBV6-4, with D possibly matching TRBD1 (6 bases). The J call may be wrong; the DNA end is better matched by TRBJ2-7. The CDR3 runs 19 residues. Germline lookup yields CDR1 MRHNA and CDR2 SNTAGT. In nucleotides, the CDR3 is TGTGCCAGCCCCCGAGGGGGACCAGCGGCTAAAAGCTCCTACAATGAGCAGTACTTC. Amino acid sequence: CASPRGGPAAKSSYNEQYF.

This clonotype has a handful of counts. This chain joins TRBV5-1 and TRBJ2-3; D uncertain. Germline CDR1 reads SGHRS; CDR2 reads YFSETQ. Trimming pared 0 bases from V and 1 base from J, leaving 9 bases between. The CDR3 contains 15 residues. In DNA form, the CDR3 reads TGCGCCAGCAGCTTGGAGTCTAGGGGCACAGATACGCAGTATTTT. This translates into CASSLESRGTDTQYF.

This clonotype came up a few times. The chain has TRBV30 and TRBJ2-3, with D possibly being TRBD2 (5 bases). The germline V and J ends were trimmed by 4 bases and 2 bases, with 10 bases remaining between them. The CDR3 extends over 13 amino acids. CDR1 and CDR2 (germline): GTSNPN, SVGIG (reference sequence). CDR3 sequence reads: CAWTGLATDTQYF. CDR3 coding DNA: TGTGCCTGGACAGGACTTGCCACAGATACGCAGTATTTT. The full variable domain, with the rest looked up from reference TRBV30 and TRBJ2-3, is SQTIHQWPATLVQPVGSPLSLECTVEGTSNPNLYWYRQAAGRGLQLLFYSVGIGQISSEVPQNLSASRPQDRQFILSSKKLLLSDSGFYLCAWTGLATDTQYFGPGTRLTVL.

This clonotype was seen a few times. The chain combines TRBV27 with TRBJ2-7; 10 bases fit TRBD1. V trimming: 2 bases; J trimming: 6 bases; junction bases outside the gene matches: 7. Germline V lookup: CDR1 MNHEY, CDR2 SMNVEV (reference sequence). This CDR3 comprises 15 residues. The CDR3 DNA is TGTGCCAGCAGTTTAGAGACAGGGGGCATTGGCGAGCAGTACTTC. Encoded protein: CASSLETGGIGEQYF.

The gene calls are TRBV9 and TRBJ2-3, with unresolved D. The germline V gene encodes CDR1 SGDLS and CDR2 YYNGEE. The V end lost 0 bases, the J end lost 6 bases, and 14 bases lay between the germline ends. The CDR3 consists of 15 residues. Here the CDR3 DNA reads TGTGCCAGCAGCGTAGGGAGCTCCATAAGGGATACGCAGTATTTT. Its translation: CASSVGSSIRDTQYF.

The chain joins TRBV6-1 to TRBJ1-5; the D is unclear. The CDR3 is 16 residues long. The ends were cut back, 0 bases at V and 7 bases at J, with 16 bases in the middle. CDR1 and CDR2 (germline): MNHNS, SASEGT. Here the CDR3 DNA reads TGTGCCAGCAGTGAAGCGCTTAGGGCGACGGGGCAGCCCCAGCATTTT. Amino acids: CASSEALRATGQPQHF.

This clonotype was seen at least ten times. The chain has TRBV7-2 and TRBJ2-7; 11 positions agree with TRBD2. The J segment lost 3 bases and the V segment lost 5 bases, leaving 0 bases of the junction unmatched. There are 13 residues in the CDR3. Germline V CDR1 and CDR2: SGHTA, FQGNSA. CDR3 in amino acids: CASSTSGSYEQYF. CDR3 nucleotide sequence: TGTGCCAGCAGCACTAGCGGGAGCTACGAGCAGTACTTC.

This clonotype was observed once. V gene TRBV7-3 combines with J gene TRBJ2-1, with D hard to call. The V gene's germline CDR1 is SGHTA and CDR2 FQGTGA. Trimming took off 0 bases at V and 15 bases at J, with 15 bases between the two ends. The CDR3 runs 13 residues. CDR3 coding DNA: TGTGCCAGCAGCTTAACGTGGGATCCCCCTAGGTTCTTC. Its protein is CASSLTWDPPRFF.

This clonotype was picked up many times. The V and J genes are TRBV29-1 and TRBJ2-3; unclear D gene. This CDR3 spans 14 amino acids. Trimming cost V 1 base and J 6 bases, with 14 bases left between them. Germline values: CDR1 SQVTM, CDR2 ANQGSEA. In DNA, the CDR3 is TGCAGCGTTGAAGCGCGGCTAACTGGGGATACGCAGTATTTT. Its translation is CSVEARLTGDTQYF.

The chain employs TRBV7-9 and TRBJ2-7; TRBD1 aligns across 12 bases. V was clipped by 4 bases and J by 2 bases; unmatched bases: 3. This CDR3 has 15 residues. Germline loops: CDR1 SEHNR, CDR2 FQNEAQ (reference sequence). CDR3 DNA sequence: TGTGCCAGCAGCTCCCGGGACAGGGGGCCCTACGAGCAGTACTTC. Residues: CASSSRDRGPYEQYF.

V is TRBV5-5 and J is TRBJ2-7; TRBD2 matches at 8 bases. V lost 0 bases and J lost 2; bases outside the gene matches: 4. Germline-derived CDR1 and CDR2 are SGHKS and YYEKEE (reference sequence). This CDR3 region has 15 residues. CDR3 amino acids: CASSLAGGAPYEQYF. The CDR3 DNA follows: TGTGCCAGCAGCTTGGCCGGGGGGGCTCCCTACGAGCAGTACTTC.

This clonotype was seen a few times. The chain has TRBV6-5 and TRBJ2-7; 7 positions match TRBD1. The V segment lost 10 bases and the J segment 2 bases; nucleotides outside the gene matches: 2. CDR3 size: 11 residues. The germline CDR1 and CDR2 sequences are MNHEY and SVGAGI. CDR3 region: CATTGAYEQYF. For the CDR3, the DNA is TGTGCCACCACAGGGGCCTACGAGCAGTACTTC.

This clonotype came up a few times. The chain carries TRBV27 and TRBJ1-1; TRBD1 might be the D (5 bases). The V and J ends lost 5 bases and 4 bases respectively, with 14 bases between them. Germline-derived CDR1 and CDR2 are MNHEY and SMNVEV (reference sequence). The CDR3 is made up of 14 amino acids. CDR3: CASSTAGFGTEAFF. CDR3 coding DNA: TGTGCCAGCAGTACGGCAGGGTTTGGCACTGAAGCTTTCTTT.

Turning to this clonotype: The germline gene is not matched at one end of the junction; a read error may be the cause. CDR3: CASNYSNWGKSDYNEQYF. The CDR3 bases are TGTGCCAGCAATTACTCGAATTGGGGGAAGTCCGATTACAATGAGCAGTACTTC. The rearrangement uses TRBV6-5 and TRBJ2-1; D may match TRBD1 or TRBD2 (5 bases each). The J call may be incorrect, as the DNA end agrees better with TRBJ2-7. Germline assignment: CDR1 MNHEY and CDR2 SVGAGI. The CDR3 contains 18 residues.

This clonotype has just a few counts. The V and J genes are TRBV7-8 and TRBJ2-7, with D uncertain. The CDR3 sequence is 12 residues long. Germline CDR1 SGHVS, CDR2 FQNEAQ. V lost 1 base, J lost 5 bases, and 6 bases lay in between. The CDR3 here is CASSLVLHEQYF. The CDR3 nucleotides are TGTGCCAGCAGCTTAGTTCTCCACGAGCAGTACTTC.

The V and J genes are TRBV13 and TRBJ2-7, with unresolved D. This CDR3 comprises 16 residues. CDR1 is PRHDT, CDR2 FYEKMQ, per germline (reference sequence). V was trimmed by 7 bases and J by 4 bases, leaving 23 bases between them. CDR3 in amino acids: CASKRRVPPLSYEQYF. CDR3 DNA: TGTGCCAGCAAACGCCGGGTCCCTCCGTTGAGTTACGAGCAGTACTTC. The full variable domain, its missing parts supplied by reference TRBV13 and TRBJ2-7, is AAGVIQSPRHLIKEKRETATLKCYPIPRHDTVYWYQQGPGQDPQFLISFYEKMQSDKGSIPDRFSAQQFSDYHSELNMSSLELGDSALYFCASKRRVPPLSYEQYFGPGTRLTVT.

This chain connects TRBV7-2 to TRBJ2-5; 8 bases align to TRBD2. The V and J ends lost 5 bases and 7 bases, in that order; junction bases with no gene match: 24. The CDR3 covers 19 residues. Per the germline V gene, CDR1 is SGHTA and CDR2 is FQGNSA. CDR3 sequence (DNA): TGTGCCAGCAGCACGAATCTTGGGGGTAGCGGGACCCTCCGAGGGACCCAGTACTTC. Translated: CASSTNLGGSGTLRGTQYF.

The chain has TRBV5-1 and TRBJ2-6, with D perhaps TRBD2 (5 bases). The CDR3 loop spans 16 amino acids. The germline V and J ends were trimmed by 3 bases and 0 bases, with 10 bases remaining between them. Germline-derived CDR1 and CDR2 are SGHRS and YFSETQ. The CDR3 sequence is CASSSLEGSGANVLTF. Here the CDR3 DNA reads TGCGCCAGCAGCTCCTTAGAGGGCTCTGGGGCCAACGTCCTGACTTTC.

The chain links TRBV27 to TRBJ1-2; the D gene is possibly TRBD1 (5 bases). V was cut by 0 bases and J by 7 bases, with 12 bases left in between. The germline gives CDR1 MNHEY, CDR2 SMNVEV (reference sequence). There are 14 residues in the CDR3. In DNA, the CDR3 is TGTGCCAGCAGTTTATCATGGGGCCCTGGTGGCTACACCTTC. The encoded protein is CASSLSWGPGGYTF.

Regarding this clonotype: This could be a read error, since a much larger clone is one nucleotide away. The rearrangement links TRBV5-1 to TRBJ2-1; no definite D call. The CDR3 extends over 14 amino acids. Germline V CDR1 and CDR2: SGHRS, YFSETQ. Trimming removed 0 bases at V and 2 bases at J, with 6 bases between. CDR3 loop: CASSLGPAYNEQFF. CDR3 coding DNA: TGCGCCAGCAGCTTGGGGCCGGCCTACAATGAGCAGTTCTTC.

The chain recombines TRBV3-1 with TRBJ2-3, with D possibly being TRBD1 (5 bases). Trimming took off 4 bases at V and 0 bases at J, with 14 bases between the two ends. The CDR3 length is 16 residues. The germline gives CDR1 LGHDT, CDR2 YNNKEL (reference sequence). CDR3 region: CASSPYGRTSTDTQYF. In nucleotides, the CDR3 is TGTGCCAGCAGCCCGTACGGGCGGACAAGCACAGATACGCAGTATTTT.

Concerning this clonotype: One end of the junction does not line up with germline, which may come from a read error. CDR3 nucleotide sequence: TGTGCTAGCAGACCTAACAAACGGACAGGGGGATTATCACCCCTCCACTTT. This translates into CASRPNKRTGGLSPLHF. The chain carries TRBV12-3 or TRBV12-4 and TRBJ1-6; 10 nucleotides agree with TRBD1. The CDR3 consists of 17 residues.

In the case of this clonotype: The junction differs from germline at one of its ends, possibly a read error. The gene calls are TRBV4-1 and TRBJ2-5; D perhaps matches TRBD1 (6 bases). The germline V gene has CDR1 MGHRA and CDR2 YSYEKL. CDR3 length equals 14 residues. CDR3 sequence reads: CASSRGRGIETRYF. In DNA, the CDR3 is TGCGCCAGCAGCCGAGGCAGGGGAATTGAGACCCGGTACTTC.